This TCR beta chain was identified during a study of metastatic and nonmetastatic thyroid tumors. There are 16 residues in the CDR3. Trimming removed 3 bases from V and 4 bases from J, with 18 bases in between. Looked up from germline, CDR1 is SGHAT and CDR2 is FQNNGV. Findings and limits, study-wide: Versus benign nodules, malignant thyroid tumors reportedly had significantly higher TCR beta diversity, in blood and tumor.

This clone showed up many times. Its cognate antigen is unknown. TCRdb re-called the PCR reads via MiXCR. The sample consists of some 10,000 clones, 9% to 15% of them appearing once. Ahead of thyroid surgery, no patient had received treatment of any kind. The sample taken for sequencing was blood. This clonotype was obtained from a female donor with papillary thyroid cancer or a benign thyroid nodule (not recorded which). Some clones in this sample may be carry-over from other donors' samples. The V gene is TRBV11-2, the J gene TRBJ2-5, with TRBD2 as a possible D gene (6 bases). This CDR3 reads CASSFLPGESGETQYF. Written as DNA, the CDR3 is TGTGCCAGCAGCTTCCTTCCGGGAGAATCCGGAGAGACCCAGTACTTC. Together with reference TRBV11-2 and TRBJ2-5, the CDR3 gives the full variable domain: EAGVAQSPRYKIIEKRQSVAFWCNPISGHATLYWYQQILGQGPKLLIQFQNNGVVDDSQLPKDRFSAERLKGVDSTLKIQPAKLEDSAVYLCASSFLPGESGETQYFGPGTRLLVL.